This entry concerns a single T cell receptor (beta chain). The data were produced by immunoSEQ multiplex PCR, yet TCRdb's version contains in-frame clones alone and is incomplete. The sample has about 350,000 clones, approximately 84% seen once. This entry is derived from a study of blood T cell repertoires in COVID-19. For the study at large: The samples span acute and convalescent COVID-19 from the United States, Italy and Spain.

The CDR3 runs to 16 residues. Germline-derived CDR1 and CDR2 are LGHNT and FRNRAP. Trimming took 0 bases from V and 5 from J, leaving 16 bases between them. The sample taken for sequencing was PBMCs or T cells enriched from blood (not recorded which). The source of this sequence is a woman aged 30 to 39 who had recovered from COVID-19. The rearrangement links TRBV12-5 to TRBJ2-5; unclear D gene. In nucleotides, the CDR3 is TGTGCTAGTGGTTTGGTACTCTTTGGGCAGTTGGAGACCCAGTACTTC. It specifies CASGLVLFGQLETQYF.